The rows below give T cell receptor beta chains drawn from one sample of a study of human T cells and chemical hapten exposure. MiXCR, applied by TCRdb to the RACE reads, yields one record per CDR3 protein. The table lists around 380,000 distinct CDR3 sequences, about 5% of them singletons. Here the sequenced sample was whole blood, taken in connection with sensitization to the hapten diphenylcyclopropenone (DPC). Receptor source: a woman aged 18-29 years with alopecia areata. Some clones in this sample may be carry-over from other donors' samples. CDR3s include the opening cysteine and the closing phenylalanine or tryptophan. A D gene is named only where the DNA matches it firmly. Clone size is shown for a subset of rows, as once, few, many or a class of expanded clone.

v_gene: TRBV27; j_gene: TRBJ2-5; abundance: few; d_gene: -; CDR3nt: TGTGCCAGCAGTTTATCCCTCTCCAGGGGTGAGGAGACCCAGTACTTC; CDR3aa: CASSLSLSRGEETQYF
v_gene: TRBV4-1; j_gene: TRBJ1-2; abundance: few; d_gene: -; CDR3nt: TGCGCCAGCAGCCAAGAGAACAGGGTAGATGGCTACACCTTC; CDR3aa: CASSQENRVDGYTF
v_gene: TRBV28; j_gene: TRBJ2-4; abundance: -; d_gene: -; CDR3nt: TGTGCCAGCAGTACCCCTGGACTTTCTAAAAACATTCAGTACTTC; CDR3aa: CASSTPGLSKNIQYF
v_gene: TRBV7-9; j_gene: TRBJ1-1; abundance: -; d_gene: TRBD1; CDR3nt: TGTGCCAGCAGCTTACTTCGGGACAGCCCTACTGAAGCTTTCTTT; CDR3aa: CASSLLRDSPTEAFF
v_gene: TRBV20-1; j_gene: TRBJ2-7; abundance: -; d_gene: TRBD1; CDR3nt: TGCAGTGCTAGAGATGCGAGGGGACAGACCCTCTACGAGCAGTACTTC; CDR3aa: CSARDARGQTLYEQYF
v_gene: TRBV5-1; j_gene: TRBJ1-3; abundance: -; d_gene: TRBD1; CDR3nt: TGCGCCAGCAGCTTTGCGACAGGGGGGTTCTCTGGAAACACCATATATTTT; CDR3aa: CASSFATGGFSGNTIYF
v_gene: TRBV12-3/TRBV12-4; j_gene: TRBJ1-5; abundance: -; d_gene: TRBD1; CDR3nt: TGTGCCAGCAGTTTGGGTACGGGACAGGGGCACAGTCAGCCCCAGCATTTT; CDR3aa: CASSLGTGQGHSQPQHF
v_gene: TRBV28; j_gene: TRBJ1-5; abundance: few; d_gene: -; CDR3nt: TGTGCCAGCAGTCCTGGGGGCTCGAGTCAGCCCCAGCATTTT; CDR3aa: CASSPGGSSQPQHF
v_gene: TRBV3-1; j_gene: TRBJ2-7; abundance: few; d_gene: -; CDR3nt: TGTGCCAGCAGCCAAGACGGCAGGTCCTCTTCCTACGAGCAGTACTTC; CDR3aa: CASSQDGRSSSYEQYF
v_gene: TRBV18; j_gene: TRBJ2-7; abundance: few; d_gene: -; CDR3nt: TGTGCCAGCTCACCCCAAGGGCAGGGTCTCCACGAGCAGTACTTC; CDR3aa: CASSPQGQGLHEQYF
v_gene: TRBV7-9; j_gene: TRBJ2-1; abundance: -; d_gene: TRBD2; CDR3nt: TGTGCCAGCAGCTTAGTAAGCGGGGGCCTCCGGAGCTCCTACAATGAGCAGTTCTTC; CDR3aa: CASSLVSGGLRSSYNEQFF
v_gene: TRBV9; j_gene: TRBJ1-5; abundance: -; d_gene: TRBD1; CDR3nt: TGTGCCAGCAGCGCCGGGACAGGGGGAAGCAATCAGCCCCAGCATTTT; CDR3aa: CASSAGTGGSNQPQHF
v_gene: TRBV10-3; j_gene: TRBJ1-2; abundance: many; d_gene: TRBD1; CDR3nt: TGTGCCATCAATCCGGGACAGGGGTCTTTCTATGGCTACACCTTC; CDR3aa: CAINPGQGSFYGYTF
v_gene: TRBV18; j_gene: TRBJ2-7; abundance: many; d_gene: TRBD1; CDR3nt: TGTGCCAGCTCCCGAGGACAGGGGGCAATTTACGAGCAGTACTTC; CDR3aa: CASSRGQGAIYEQYF
v_gene: TRBV6-2/TRBV6-3; j_gene: TRBJ2-5; abundance: -; d_gene: TRBD1; CDR3nt: TGTGCCAGCAGTTACGGGGGACAGACTGAAGAGACCCAGTACTTC; CDR3aa: CASSYGGQTEETQYF
v_gene: TRBV7-2; j_gene: TRBJ1-5; abundance: -; d_gene: -; CDR3nt: TGTGCCAGCAGCTTAGTGGCGGGGACGAATCAGCCCCAGCATTTT; CDR3aa: CASSLVAGTNQPQHF
v_gene: TRBV12-3/TRBV12-4; j_gene: TRBJ1-2; abundance: many; d_gene: TRBD1; CDR3nt: TGTGCCAGCAGTTTAACGCAGGGGGATGGCTACACCTTC; CDR3aa: CASSLTQGDGYTF
v_gene: TRBV4-3; j_gene: TRBJ2-7; abundance: many; d_gene: TRBD1; CDR3nt: TGCGCCAGCAGCCAGACCCACGGGACAGCCTACGAGCAGTACTTC; CDR3aa: CASSQTHGTAYEQYF
v_gene: TRBV4-3; j_gene: TRBJ2-1; abundance: -; d_gene: -; CDR3nt: TGCGCCAGCAGCCAAGAAACGGGGGAACCCTACAATGAGCAGTTCTTC; CDR3aa: CASSQETGEPYNEQFF
v_gene: TRBV6-1; j_gene: TRBJ1-1; abundance: many; d_gene: TRBD1; CDR3nt: TGTGCCAGCAATAACAGGGGAAACACTGAAGCTTTCTTT; CDR3aa: CASNNRGNTEAFF
v_gene: TRBV5-4; j_gene: TRBJ1-1; abundance: -; d_gene: -; CDR3nt: TGTGCCAGCAGCCCCCCCGGGCCTACTGAAGCTTTCTTT; CDR3aa: CASSPPGPTEAFF
v_gene: TRBV28; j_gene: TRBJ1-5; abundance: -; d_gene: -; CDR3nt: TGTGCCAGCAGTTTTTCAGTTCAGCCCCAGCATTTT; CDR3aa: CASSFSVQPQHF
v_gene: TRBV7-8; j_gene: TRBJ2-6; abundance: -; d_gene: -; CDR3nt: TGTGCCAGCAGCACACCCCGGCGCGGAACTGGGGCCAACGTCCTGACTTTC; CDR3aa: CASSTPRRGTGANVLTF
v_gene: TRBV20-1; j_gene: TRBJ1-6; abundance: many; d_gene: TRBD1; CDR3nt: TGCAGTGCTAGCCGTGGAGGACAGGGTAATTCACCCCTCCACTTT; CDR3aa: CSASRGGQGNSPLHF
v_gene: TRBV28; j_gene: TRBJ2-2; abundance: -; d_gene: TRBD2; CDR3nt: TGTGCCAGCAGGGGCGGGGGAACCGGGGAGCTGTTTTTT; CDR3aa: CASRGGGTGELFF
v_gene: TRBV19; j_gene: TRBJ1-2; abundance: -; d_gene: TRBD1; CDR3nt: TGTGCCAGTAGTATAGAGGGGACAGGCGGCTATGGCTACACCTTC; CDR3aa: CASSIEGTGGYGYTF
v_gene: TRBV7-2; j_gene: TRBJ2-3; abundance: few; d_gene: TRBD2; CDR3nt: TGTGCCAGCAGCTTCAGGACTAGCGGGCAGGTCGCAGATACGCAGTATTTT; CDR3aa: CASSFRTSGQVADTQYF
v_gene: TRBV5-1; j_gene: TRBJ1-2; abundance: -; d_gene: TRBD1; CDR3nt: TGCGCCAGCAGCCCCTCAGGGGGCGATATTTTTGGCTACACCTTC; CDR3aa: CASSPSGGDIFGYTF
v_gene: TRBV2; j_gene: TRBJ2-1; abundance: few; d_gene: TRBD2; CDR3nt: TGTGCCAGCAGCGCCGGGACTAGATACAATGAGCAGTTCTTC; CDR3aa: CASSAGTRYNEQFF
v_gene: TRBV5-1; j_gene: TRBJ1-1; abundance: many; d_gene: -; CDR3nt: TGCGCCAGCAGCTTGGGAGGCAACATAGCTTTCTTT; CDR3aa: CASSLGGNIAFF
v_gene: TRBV4-3; j_gene: TRBJ2-7; abundance: -; d_gene: TRBD2; CDR3nt: TGCGCCAGCAGCCAAGATCTAGCGGGGGGGCCCGAGCAGTACTTC; CDR3aa: CASSQDLAGGPEQYF
v_gene: TRBV18; j_gene: TRBJ2-5; abundance: -; d_gene: -; CDR3nt: TGTGCCAGCTCACCCCCCAGGCAGGGGCTTCAACAGACCCAGTACTTC; CDR3aa: CASSPPRQGLQQTQYF
v_gene: TRBV3-1; j_gene: TRBJ2-1; abundance: many; d_gene: -; CDR3nt: TGTGCCAGCAGCCAAGAGACGGGGGCCCCGGGAGAGCAGTTCTTC; CDR3aa: CASSQETGAPGEQFF
v_gene: TRBV4-3; j_gene: TRBJ2-7; abundance: many; d_gene: -; CDR3nt: TGCGCCAGCAGCCTCGACCCGAGCCCCGTTAGCTCCTACGAGCAGTACTTC; CDR3aa: CASSLDPSPVSSYEQYF
v_gene: TRBV28; j_gene: TRBJ1-2; abundance: many; d_gene: -; CDR3nt: TGTGCCACCTCGGAAATTGCCCGGCCTAACTATGGCTACACCTTC; CDR3aa: CATSEIARPNYGYTF
v_gene: TRBV29-1; j_gene: TRBJ2-2; abundance: -; d_gene: -; CDR3nt: TGCAGCGTTGAAGATCCCCAGGAGGGCGGGGAGCTGTTTTTT; CDR3aa: CSVEDPQEGGELFF
v_gene: TRBV7-9; j_gene: TRBJ1-1; abundance: many; d_gene: TRBD1; CDR3nt: TGTGCCAGCAGCCGTGTGACAGGGGTAAACACTGAAGCTTTCTTT; CDR3aa: CASSRVTGVNTEAFF
v_gene: TRBV12-3/TRBV12-4; j_gene: TRBJ1-4; abundance: many; d_gene: -; CDR3nt: TGTGCCAGCAGTTTGTCTGGGGGCGTTGAAAAACTGTTTTTT; CDR3aa: CASSLSGGVEKLFF
v_gene: TRBV28; j_gene: TRBJ2-3; abundance: many; d_gene: TRBD2; CDR3nt: TGTGCCACTAACGTCCCATGGCGGGGGGGCCGTGATACGCAGTATTTT; CDR3aa: CATNVPWRGGRDTQYF
v_gene: TRBV7-6; j_gene: TRBJ1-2; abundance: few; d_gene: -; CDR3nt: TGTGCCAGCAGCTTGGTCCCCTCGTTGACCTATGGCTACACCTTC; CDR3aa: CASSLVPSLTYGYTF
v_gene: TRBV29-1; j_gene: TRBJ1-1; abundance: many; d_gene: -; CDR3nt: TGCAGCGTTGAGCGGGAAGGCACTGAAGCTTTCTTT; CDR3aa: CSVEREGTEAFF
v_gene: TRBV20-1; j_gene: TRBJ1-1; abundance: many; d_gene: -; CDR3nt: TGCAGTGCTACAAGACAGAAGGGGACTGAAGCTTTCTTT; CDR3aa: CSATRQKGTEAFF
v_gene: TRBV29-1; j_gene: TRBJ1-1; abundance: few; d_gene: -; CDR3nt: TGCAGCGTTCTATCAGACAGGAACACTGAAGCTTTCTTT; CDR3aa: CSVLSDRNTEAFF
v_gene: TRBV5-1; j_gene: TRBJ1-1; abundance: few; d_gene: -; CDR3nt: TGCGCCAGCAGCCTTTTCGGGAGCGCTGAAGCTTTCTTT; CDR3aa: CASSLFGSAEAFF
v_gene: TRBV4-1; j_gene: TRBJ2-5; abundance: few; d_gene: -; CDR3nt: TGCGCCAGCAGCCAAGATTCGGTGGGGGAGACCCAGTACTTC; CDR3aa: CASSQDSVGETQYF
v_gene: TRBV2; j_gene: TRBJ2-7; abundance: few; d_gene: -; CDR3nt: TGTGCCAGCAGGGACTATCACGAGCAGTACTTC; CDR3aa: CASRDYHEQYF
v_gene: TRBV5-1; j_gene: TRBJ2-7; abundance: -; d_gene: -; CDR3nt: TGCGCCAGCACGGGTTCAGGGGAGCAGTACTTC; CDR3aa: CASTGSGEQYF
v_gene: TRBV11-1; j_gene: TRBJ2-5; abundance: -; d_gene: -; CDR3nt: TGTGCCAGCAGCCTTAACTCCGGGACGGTGGTAGAGACCCAGTACTTC; CDR3aa: CASSLNSGTVVETQYF
v_gene: TRBV20-1; j_gene: TRBJ2-3; abundance: many; d_gene: TRBD2; CDR3nt: TGCAGTGGAGCGGGGGGGCAAGATACGCAGTATTTT; CDR3aa: CSGAGGQDTQYF
v_gene: TRBV14; j_gene: TRBJ1-1; abundance: many; d_gene: -; CDR3nt: TGTGCCAGCAGCCAAGTAGGCTCGTCGAGGAATCTCAAGGAGGGCACTGAAGCTTTCTTT; CDR3aa: CASSQVGSSRNLKEGTEAFF
v_gene: TRBV12-3/TRBV12-4; j_gene: TRBJ1-5; abundance: many; d_gene: -; CDR3nt: TGTGCCAGCAGGCCGTGGGGGGCTAGGAATCAGCCCCAGCATTTT; CDR3aa: CASRPWGARNQPQHF
v_gene: TRBV6-1; j_gene: TRBJ2-1; abundance: few; d_gene: -; CDR3nt: TGTGCCAGCTGCTCCCTCGTCTCTAATAGTAATGAGCAGTTCTTC; CDR3aa: CASCSLVSNSNEQFF
v_gene: TRBV28; j_gene: TRBJ1-5; abundance: many; d_gene: TRBD1; CDR3nt: TGTGCCAGCACCCTTAGGACAGGGGTCCTCAATCAGCCCCAGCATTTT; CDR3aa: CASTLRTGVLNQPQHF
v_gene: TRBV12-3/TRBV12-4; j_gene: TRBJ1-5; abundance: -; d_gene: -; CDR3nt: TGTGCCAGCAGTTTCGGGACGGGGGGGCAGCCCCAGCATTTT; CDR3aa: CASSFGTGGQPQHF
v_gene: TRBV20-1; j_gene: TRBJ1-1; abundance: few; d_gene: TRBD1; CDR3nt: TGCAGTGCTAGTGAGACAGGGGACCCTGAAGCTTTCTTT; CDR3aa: CSASETGDPEAFF